The source of this TCR beta chain is a study of early T cells in non-severe SARS-CoV-2 infection. Study in general: Sequencing of bulk RNA from unsorted whole blood was done, without chain pairing. General study findings and limits: Private and CD4 specificities were missed by VDJdb matching, which favored anti-spike CD8 responses.

The TCR library protocol was used to attach unique molecular identifiers. These identifiers were attached to individual cDNA molecules. TCRdb fed the 5' RACE reads into MiXCR, producing one record per CDR3 protein. The table shows tens of thousands of distinct CDR3 sequences, with over 12% occurring only once. Note on this clonotype: The antigen remains unidentified.

The sample consisted of whole blood. The receptor was isolated from an adult who was a healthcare worker with PCR-confirmed SARS-CoV-2 infection or an uninfected control (not recorded which).

The CDR3 spells CSVVPGGETQYF. The CDR3 bases are TGCAGCGTTGTTCCCGGGGGAGAGACCCAGTACTTC. V gene TRBV29-1 combines with J gene TRBJ2-5, with D maybe TRBD2 (6 bases). The V gene's germline CDR1 is SQVTM and CDR2 ANQGSEA. Trimming left V 4 bases short and J 4 bases short, with 10 bases between. The CDR3 has 12 amino acids.